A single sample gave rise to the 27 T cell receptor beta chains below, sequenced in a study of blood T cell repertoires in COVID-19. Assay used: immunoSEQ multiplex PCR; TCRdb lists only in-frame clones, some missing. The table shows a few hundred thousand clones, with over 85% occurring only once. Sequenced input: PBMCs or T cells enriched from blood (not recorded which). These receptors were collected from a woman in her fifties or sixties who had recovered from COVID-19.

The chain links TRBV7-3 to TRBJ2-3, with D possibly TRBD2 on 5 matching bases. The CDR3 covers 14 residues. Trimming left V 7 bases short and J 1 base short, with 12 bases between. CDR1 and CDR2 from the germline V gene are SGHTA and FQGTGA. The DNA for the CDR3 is TGTGCCAGCAAGATTGGTAGCGGCACAGATACGCAGTATTTT. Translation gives CASKIGSGTDTQYF.

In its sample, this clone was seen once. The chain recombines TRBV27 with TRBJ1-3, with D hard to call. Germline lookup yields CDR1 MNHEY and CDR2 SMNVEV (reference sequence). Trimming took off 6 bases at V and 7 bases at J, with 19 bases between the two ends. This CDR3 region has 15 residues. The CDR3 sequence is CASSHQRASMNTIYF. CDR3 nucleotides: TGTGCCAGCAGCCATCAGCGGGCCAGTATGAACACCATATATTTT.

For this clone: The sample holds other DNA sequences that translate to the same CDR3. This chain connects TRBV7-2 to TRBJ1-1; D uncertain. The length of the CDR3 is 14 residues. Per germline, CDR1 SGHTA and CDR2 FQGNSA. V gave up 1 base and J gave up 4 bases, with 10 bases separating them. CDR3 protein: CASSLVGAGTEAFF. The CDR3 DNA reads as TGTGCCAGCAGCTTAGTGGGCGCGGGCACTGAAGCTTTCTTT. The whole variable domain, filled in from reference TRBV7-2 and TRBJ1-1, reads GAGVSQSPSNKVTEKGKDVELRCDPISGHTALYWYRQSLGQGLEFLIYFQGNSAPDKSGLPSDRFSAERTGGSVSTLTIQRTQQEDSAVYLCASSLVGAGTEAFFGQGTRLTVV.

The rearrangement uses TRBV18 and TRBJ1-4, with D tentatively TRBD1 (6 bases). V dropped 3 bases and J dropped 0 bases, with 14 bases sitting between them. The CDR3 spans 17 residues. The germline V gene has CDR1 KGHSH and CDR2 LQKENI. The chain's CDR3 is CASSPRTDLATNEKLFF. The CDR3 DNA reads TGTGCCAGCTCACCCAGGACAGACCTTGCAACTAATGAAAAACTGTTTTTT.

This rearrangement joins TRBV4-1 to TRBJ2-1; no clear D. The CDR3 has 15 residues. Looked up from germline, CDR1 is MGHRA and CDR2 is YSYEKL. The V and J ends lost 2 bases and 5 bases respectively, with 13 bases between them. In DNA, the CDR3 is TGCGCCAGCAGCCAATCTTTCGCGGATGACAATGAGCAGTTCTTC. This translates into CASSQSFADDNEQFF.

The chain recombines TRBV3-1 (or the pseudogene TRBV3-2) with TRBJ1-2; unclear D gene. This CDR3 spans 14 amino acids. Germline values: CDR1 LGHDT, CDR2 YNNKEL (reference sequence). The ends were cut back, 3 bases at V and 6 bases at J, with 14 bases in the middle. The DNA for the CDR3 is TGTGCCAGCAGCCAGGAACAGAAGAGGGATGGCTACACCTTC. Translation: CASSQEQKRDGYTF.

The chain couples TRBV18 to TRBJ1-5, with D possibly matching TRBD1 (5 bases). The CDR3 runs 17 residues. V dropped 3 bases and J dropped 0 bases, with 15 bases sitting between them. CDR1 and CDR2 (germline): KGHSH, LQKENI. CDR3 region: CASSPLGVGHSNQPQHF. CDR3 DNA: TGTGCCAGCTCACCCTTGGGTGTGGGGCATAGCAATCAGCCCCAGCATTTT.

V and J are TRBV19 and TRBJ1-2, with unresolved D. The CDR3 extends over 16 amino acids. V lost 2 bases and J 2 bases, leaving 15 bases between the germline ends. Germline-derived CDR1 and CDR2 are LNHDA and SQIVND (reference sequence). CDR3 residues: CASSITFGAGNYGYTF. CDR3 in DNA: TGTGCCAGTAGTATAACCTTTGGAGCTGGCAACTATGGCTACACCTTC.

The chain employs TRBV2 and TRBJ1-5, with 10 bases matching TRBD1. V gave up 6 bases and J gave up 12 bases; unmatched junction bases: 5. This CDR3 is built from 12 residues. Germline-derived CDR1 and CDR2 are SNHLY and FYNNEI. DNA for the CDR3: TGTGCCAGCAGCCGGGACAGGGGAGGCCAGCATTTT. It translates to CASSRDRGGQHF.

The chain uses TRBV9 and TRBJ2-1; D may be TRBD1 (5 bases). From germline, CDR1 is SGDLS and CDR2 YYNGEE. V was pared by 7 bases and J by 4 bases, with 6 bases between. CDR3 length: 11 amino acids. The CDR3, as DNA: TGTGCCAGCGGGGCGTACAATGAGCAGTTCTTC. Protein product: CASGAYNEQFF.

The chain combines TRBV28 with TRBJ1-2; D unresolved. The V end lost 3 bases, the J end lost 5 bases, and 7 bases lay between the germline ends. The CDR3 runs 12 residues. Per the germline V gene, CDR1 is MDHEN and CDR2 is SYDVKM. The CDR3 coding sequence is TGTGCCAGCAGTTTTGCCGGGTATGGCTACACCTTC. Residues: CASSFAGYGYTF.

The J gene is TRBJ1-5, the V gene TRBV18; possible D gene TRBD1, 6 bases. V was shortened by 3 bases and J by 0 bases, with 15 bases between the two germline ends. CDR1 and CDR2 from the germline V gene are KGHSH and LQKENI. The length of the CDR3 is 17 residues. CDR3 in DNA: TGTGCCAGCTCACCGAAGGACAGAACTTATAGCAATCAGCCCCAGCATTTT. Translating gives CASSPKDRTYSNQPQHF.

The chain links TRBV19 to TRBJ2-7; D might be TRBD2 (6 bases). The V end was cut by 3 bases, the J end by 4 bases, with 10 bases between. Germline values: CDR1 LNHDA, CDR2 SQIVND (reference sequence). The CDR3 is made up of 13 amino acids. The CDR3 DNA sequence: TGTGCCAGTAGTATGACTAGAAAGTACGAGCAGTACTTC. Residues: CASSMTRKYEQYF.

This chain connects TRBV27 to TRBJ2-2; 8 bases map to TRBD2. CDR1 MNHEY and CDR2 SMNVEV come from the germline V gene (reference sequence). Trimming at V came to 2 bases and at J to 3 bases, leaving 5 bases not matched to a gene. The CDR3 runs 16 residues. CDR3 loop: CASSLLTSGYTGELFF. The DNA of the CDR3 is TGTGCCAGCAGTTTACTTACTAGCGGTTACACCGGGGAGCTGTTTTTT.

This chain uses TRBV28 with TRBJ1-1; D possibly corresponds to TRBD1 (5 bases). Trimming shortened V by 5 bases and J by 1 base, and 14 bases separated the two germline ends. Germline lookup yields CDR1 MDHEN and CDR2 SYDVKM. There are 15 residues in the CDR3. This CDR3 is CASSPPRTRNTEAFF. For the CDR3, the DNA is TGTGCCAGCAGTCCCCCCAGGACACGGAACACTGAAGCTTTCTTT.

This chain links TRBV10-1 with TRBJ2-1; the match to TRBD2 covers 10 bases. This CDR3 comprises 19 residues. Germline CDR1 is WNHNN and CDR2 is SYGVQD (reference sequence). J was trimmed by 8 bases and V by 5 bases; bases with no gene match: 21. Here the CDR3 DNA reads TGCGCCAGCAGTTTAAGCGGACTAGCGGATGGAAGGAGGCCCGATGAGCAGTTCTTC. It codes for CASSLSGLADGRRPDEQFF.

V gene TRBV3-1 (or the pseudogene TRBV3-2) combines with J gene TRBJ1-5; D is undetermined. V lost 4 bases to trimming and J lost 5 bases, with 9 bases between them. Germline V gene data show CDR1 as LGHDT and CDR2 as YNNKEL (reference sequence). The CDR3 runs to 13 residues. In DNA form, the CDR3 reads TGTGCCAGCAGCCGTCCCGGGGATCAGCCCCAGCATTTT. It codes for CASSRPGDQPQHF.

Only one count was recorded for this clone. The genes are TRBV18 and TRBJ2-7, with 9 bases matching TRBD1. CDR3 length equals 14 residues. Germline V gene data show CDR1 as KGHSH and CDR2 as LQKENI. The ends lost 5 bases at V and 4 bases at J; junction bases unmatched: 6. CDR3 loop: CASSSGQGRYEQYF. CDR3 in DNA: TGTGCCAGCTCATCCGGACAGGGGCGGTACGAGCAGTACTTC.

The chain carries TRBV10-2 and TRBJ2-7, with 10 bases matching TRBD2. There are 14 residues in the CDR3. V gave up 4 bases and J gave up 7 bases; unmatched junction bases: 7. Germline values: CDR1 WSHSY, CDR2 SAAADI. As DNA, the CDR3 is TGCGCCAGCAGTGGCAGTCTAGCGGGAGTTGAGCAGTACTTC. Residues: CASSGSLAGVEQYF.

The CDR3 is CASSAGLSTYNEQFF. As DNA, the CDR3 is TGTGCCAGCTCAGCAGGACTATCCACCTACAATGAGCAGTTCTTC. The chain joins TRBV18 to TRBJ2-1; weak D call: TRBD2 (6 bases). CDR3 length equals 15 residues. V was trimmed by 5 bases and J by 2 bases, leaving 13 bases between them. The germline CDR1 and CDR2 sequences are KGHSH and LQKENI.

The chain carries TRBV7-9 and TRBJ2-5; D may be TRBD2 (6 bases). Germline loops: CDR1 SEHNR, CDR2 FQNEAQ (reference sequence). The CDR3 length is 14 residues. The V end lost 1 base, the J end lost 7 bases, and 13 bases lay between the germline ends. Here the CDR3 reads CASSLEVGRGTQYF. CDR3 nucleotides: TGTGCCAGCAGCTTAGAGGTCGGGAGAGGGACCCAGTACTTC.

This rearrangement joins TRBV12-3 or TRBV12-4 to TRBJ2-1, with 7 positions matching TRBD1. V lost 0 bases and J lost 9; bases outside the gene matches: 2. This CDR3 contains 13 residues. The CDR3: CASSLAGGGEQFF. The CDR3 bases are TGTGCCAGCAGTTTAGCAGGGGGCGGTGAGCAGTTCTTC.

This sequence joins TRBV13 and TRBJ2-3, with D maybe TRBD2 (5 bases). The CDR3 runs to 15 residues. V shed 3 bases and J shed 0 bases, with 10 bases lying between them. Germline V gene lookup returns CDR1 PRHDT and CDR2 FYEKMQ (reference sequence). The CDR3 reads CASSFPERSTDTQYF. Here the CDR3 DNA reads TGTGCCAGCAGCTTTCCCGAGCGGAGCACAGATACGCAGTATTTT. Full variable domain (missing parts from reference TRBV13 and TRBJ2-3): AAGVIQSPRHLIKEKRETATLKCYPIPRHDTVYWYQQGPGQDPQFLISFYEKMQSDKGSIPDRFSAQQFSDYHSELNMSSLELGDSALYFCASSFPERSTDTQYFGPGTRLTVL.

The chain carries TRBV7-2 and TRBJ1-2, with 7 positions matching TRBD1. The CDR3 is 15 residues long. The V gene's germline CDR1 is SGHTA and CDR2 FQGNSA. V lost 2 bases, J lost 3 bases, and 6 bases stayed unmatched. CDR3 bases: TGTGCCAGCAGCTTACGAGGGGGCTTGGACTATGGCTACACCTTC. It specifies CASSLRGGLDYGYTF.

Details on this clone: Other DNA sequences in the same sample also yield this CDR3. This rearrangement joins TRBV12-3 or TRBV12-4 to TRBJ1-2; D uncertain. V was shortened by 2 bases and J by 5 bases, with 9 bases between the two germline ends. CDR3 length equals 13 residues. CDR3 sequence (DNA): TGTGCCAGCAGTTTATCGCAGTATTATGGCTACACCTTC. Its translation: CASSLSQYYGYTF.

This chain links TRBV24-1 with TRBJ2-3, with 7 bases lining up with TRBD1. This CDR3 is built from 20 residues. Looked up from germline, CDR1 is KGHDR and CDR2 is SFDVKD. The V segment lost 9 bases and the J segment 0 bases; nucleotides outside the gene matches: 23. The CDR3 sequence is CATPVSGTDKDYRSTDTQYF. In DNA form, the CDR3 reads TGTGCCACCCCTGTCTCCGGGACAGACAAGGATTATAGGAGCACAGATACGCAGTATTTT.

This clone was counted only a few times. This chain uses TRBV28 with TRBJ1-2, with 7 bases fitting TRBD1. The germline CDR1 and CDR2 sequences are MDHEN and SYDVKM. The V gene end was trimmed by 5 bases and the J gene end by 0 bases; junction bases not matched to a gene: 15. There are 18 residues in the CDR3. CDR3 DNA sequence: TGTGCCAGCAGTGAGCTTATTTGGACAGGTCAGACTAACTATGGCTACACCTTC. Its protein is CASSELIWTGQTNYGYTF.